A single sample is the source of the 25 T cell receptor beta chains below, sequenced in a study of long-term antiretroviral therapy in people with HIV. They ran version v3.0 of the immunoSEQ assay at survey level. The data were produced by immunoSEQ multiplex PCR, yet TCRdb's version contains in-frame clones alone and is incomplete. The sample includes approximately 35,000 clones, about 83% of them seen just once. The sample consisted of unsorted PBMCs, taken 2 years after starting antiretroviral therapy. The source is a woman between 45 and 65 years old with HIV.

This chain connects TRBV6-5 to TRBJ2-7; D might be TRBD2 (6 bases). The CDR3 is 13 amino acids. Trimming took 5 bases from V and 7 from J, leaving 15 bases between them. The germline gives CDR1 MNHEY, CDR2 SVGAGI. The DNA for the CDR3 is TGTGCCAGCAGTACCGAACGGGGGAGGGAGCAGTACTTC. This gives the protein CASSTERGREQYF.

The chain couples TRBV5-8 to TRBJ1-5; unclear D gene. V shed 4 bases and J shed 8 bases, with 10 bases lying between them. CDR3 length equals 12 residues. In germline, CDR1 is SGHTS, CDR2 YDEGEE. The CDR3 nucleotides are TGTGCCAGCAGCGTAAGCTGGGAGCCCCAGCATTTT. Protein product: CASSVSWEPQHF.

V and J are TRBV20-1 and TRBJ1-1; D remains unclear. CDR1 DFQATT and CDR2 SNEGSKA come from the germline V gene (reference sequence). The CDR3 contains 11 residues. Trimming cost V 2 bases and J 10 bases, with 11 bases left between them. The CDR3 protein is CSARPNRGAFF. CDR3 in DNA: TGCAGTGCTAGACCCAACCGGGGAGCTTTCTTT.

The J gene is TRBJ2-5, the V gene TRBV11-3; 10 nucleotides match TRBD2. The CDR3 is 16 residues long. Germline V CDR1 and CDR2: SGHNT, YENEEA. J lost 5 bases, V lost 1 base, and 7 bases had no gene match. As DNA, the CDR3 is TGTGCCAGCAGCTTAGGGCTAGCGGGGGTCGGGGAGACCCAGTACTTC. Translation gives CASSLGLAGVGETQYF.

The chain combines TRBV2 with TRBJ2-5; 7 nucleotides line up with TRBD2. In germline, CDR1 is SNHLY, CDR2 FYNNEI. This CDR3 region has 15 residues. V gave up 6 bases and J gave up 5 bases; unmatched junction bases: 12. The CDR3 bases are TGTGCCAGCAGGCCCGGGACTACGATCCAGGAGACCCAGTACTTC. It translates to CASRPGTTIQETQYF.

The V and J genes are TRBV5-4 and TRBJ2-1; 10 bases map to TRBD2. Germline V gene lookup returns CDR1 SGHNT and CDR2 YYREEE (reference sequence). The CDR3 spans 16 residues. V was clipped by 4 bases and J by 7 bases; unmatched bases: 11. CDR3: CASSASRTSGGNEQFF. DNA for the CDR3: TGTGCCAGCAGCGCATCCAGGACTAGCGGCGGGAATGAGCAGTTCTTC. The variable domain in full, completed from reference TRBV5-4 and TRBJ2-1, reads ETGVTQSPTHLIKTRGQQVTLRCSSQSGHNTVSWYQQALGQGPQFIFQYYREEENGRGNFPPRFSGLQFPNYSSELNVNALELDDSALYLCASSASRTSGGNEQFFGPGTRLTVL.

CDR3 protein: CASSVIAGDTQYF. The CDR3 DNA is TGTGCCAGCAGTGTGATAGCGGGGGATACGCAGTATTTT. J is TRBJ2-3 and V is TRBV6-4; 8 nucleotides line up with TRBD2. Unmatched junction bases numbered 3, after V lost 4 bases and J lost 6 bases. The CDR3 extends over 13 amino acids. Germline values: CDR1 MRHNA, CDR2 SNTAGT.

This clone was detected only a few times. The genes are TRBV19 and TRBJ2-5; no definite D call. V lost 5 bases and J lost 4, with 5 bases in between. Germline V gene data show CDR1 as LNHDA and CDR2 as SQIVND (reference sequence). This CDR3 spans 11 amino acids. The chain's CDR3 is CASSGGETQYF. CDR3 nucleotide sequence: TGTGCCAGTAGTGGCGGAGAGACCCAGTACTTC.

The rearrangement links TRBV6-5 to TRBJ1-4; a possible D gene is TRBD1 (5 bases). V lost 5 bases and J lost 4, with 11 bases in between. This CDR3 spans 14 amino acids. CDR1 is MNHEY and CDR2 is SVGAGI in the germline V gene. CDR3: CASSPSGGNEKLFF. The CDR3 bases are TGTGCCAGCAGTCCCTCCGGGGGTAATGAAAAACTGTTTTTT.

The chain has TRBV10-1 and TRBJ2-4; no reliable D call. The CDR3 length is 14 residues. V lost 2 bases and J 5 bases, leaving 10 bases between the germline ends. Germline-derived CDR1 and CDR2 are WNHNN and SYGVQD (reference sequence). The CDR3 loop reads CASSEMGGQNIQYF. The CDR3 region has the DNA TGCGCCAGCAGTGAGATGGGCGGTCAAAACATTCAGTACTTC.

This chain uses TRBV5-4 with TRBJ1-4; 9 nucleotides agree with TRBD1. This CDR3 is 16 amino acids long. Looked up from germline, CDR1 is SGHNT and CDR2 is YYREEE (reference sequence). Trimming at V came to 4 bases and at J to 0 bases, leaving 4 bases not matched to a gene. The CDR3 region is CASSRDREATNEKLFF. The CDR3 DNA reads TGTGCCAGCAGCAGGGACAGGGAAGCAACTAATGAAAAACTGTTTTTT.

This clone was picked up a small number of times. The J gene is TRBJ1-2, the V gene TRBV27; no definite D call. With 2 bases removed from V and 8 bases from J, the gap between germline ends came to 12 bases. CDR1 and CDR2 (germline): MNHEY, SMNVEV (reference sequence). The length of the CDR3 is 13 residues. Here the CDR3 DNA reads TGTGCCAGCAGTTTACGAGACTCATGGGGCTACACCTTC. Translated, it gives CASSLRDSWGYTF.

The chain joins TRBV18 to TRBJ2-1, with no clear D. This CDR3 has 16 amino acids. Germline CDR1 is KGHSH and CDR2 is LQKENI. Trimming shortened V by 1 base and J by 0 bases, and 10 bases separated the two germline ends. This chain's CDR3 is CASSPREGLSYNEQFF. Written as DNA, the CDR3 is TGTGCCAGCTCACCACGAGAAGGGCTCTCCTACAATGAGCAGTTCTTC. Combining the CDR3 with reference TRBV18 and TRBJ2-1 gives the whole variable domain NAGVMQNPRHLVRRRGQEARLRCSPMKGHSHVYWYRQLPEEGLKFMVYLQKENIIDESGMPKERFSAEFPKEGPSILRIQQVVRGDSAAYFCASSPREGLSYNEQFFGPGTRLTVL.

The chain links TRBV7-2 to TRBJ2-1, with D perhaps TRBD2 (6 bases). Germline V gene lookup returns CDR1 SGHTA and CDR2 FQGNSA. The V gene lost 5 bases and the J gene lost 8 bases, with 13 bases spanning the gap. The CDR3 has 13 amino acids. The CDR3: CASSRSIADEQFF. The CDR3 nucleotides read TGTGCCAGCAGCCGTTCAATAGCGGATGAGCAGTTCTTC.

The rearrangement uses TRBV30 and TRBJ2-1, with 9 nucleotides matching TRBD2. With V trimmed by 2 bases and J by 2 bases, 1 base remained unmatched. CDR1 and CDR2 (germline): GTSNPN, SVGIG (reference sequence). The CDR3 spans 14 residues. CDR3 region: CAWSSGGTYNEQFF. Written as DNA, the CDR3 is TGTGCCTGGAGTAGCGGGGGGACCTACAATGAGCAGTTCTTC.

V is TRBV6-5 and J is TRBJ2-5; 9 bases agree with TRBD2. The germline gives CDR1 MNHEY, CDR2 SVGAGI. This CDR3 has 15 amino acids. Trimming removed 6 bases from V and 5 bases from J; junction bases left unmatched: 10. The CDR3 DNA sequence: TGTGCCAGCAGGGACAGCTATCTAGCGGGGGAGACCCAGTACTTC. This translates into CASRDSYLAGETQYF.

This chain joins TRBV4-1 and TRBJ1-1; possible D gene TRBD1, 5 bases. The CDR3 covers 13 residues. V lost 0 bases to trimming and J lost 7 bases, with 9 bases between them. CDR1 is MGHRA, CDR2 YSYEKL, per germline. The CDR3 nucleotides are TGCGCCAGCAGCCAAGATTGGGGGGGTGAAGCTTTCTTT. Translated: CASSQDWGGEAFF.

This chain links TRBV19 with TRBJ2-2; D gene unclear. CDR1 and CDR2 from the germline V gene are LNHDA and SQIVND (reference sequence). This CDR3 has 12 residues. V lost 6 bases to trimming and J lost 5 bases, with 7 bases between them. The CDR3 region is CASSPLTGELFF. The CDR3 nucleotides are TGTGCCAGTAGCCCCCTTACCGGGGAGCTGTTTTTT.

The chain has TRBV7-6 and TRBJ2-1; D tentatively fits TRBD1 or TRBD2 (5 bases each). The V and J ends lost 0 bases and 0 bases respectively, with 9 bases between them. CDR3 length equals 16 residues. CDR1 is SGHVS and CDR2 is FNYEAQ in the germline V gene. The CDR3 DNA sequence: TGTGCCAGCAGCTTAGCGTACGGGGCCTCCTACAATGAGCAGTTCTTC. Encoded protein: CASSLAYGASYNEQFF.

The CDR3: CASSVNRGQGGYGYTF. The DNA for the CDR3 is TGTGCCAGCAGTGTAAATCGGGGGCAGGGGGGGTATGGCTACACCTTC. The chain carries TRBV6-1 and TRBJ1-2, with TRBD1 matching over 7 bases. Trimming at V came to 4 bases and at J to 5 bases, leaving 13 bases not matched to a gene. Germline V gene lookup returns CDR1 MNHNS and CDR2 SASEGT. The CDR3 is 16 amino acids.

This sequence joins TRBV5-1 and TRBJ2-3; 12 bases align to TRBD2. Germline values: CDR1 SGHRS, CDR2 YFSETQ. This CDR3 comprises 16 residues. The J segment lost 5 bases and the V segment lost 4 bases, leaving 8 bases of the junction unmatched. The CDR3 protein is CASSRRLAGEQDTQYF. The CDR3 DNA reads TGCGCCAGCAGCAGGAGACTAGCGGGGGAGCAAGATACGCAGTATTTT.

The genes are TRBV27 and TRBJ1-2; 12 positions agree with TRBD1. The CDR3 totals 12 residues. Trimming removed 10 bases from V and 7 bases from J; junction bases left unmatched: 4. Germline lookup yields CDR1 MNHEY and CDR2 SMNVEV (reference sequence). The CDR3 protein is CATRDRGLGYTF. The DNA for the CDR3 is TGTGCCACCCGGGACAGGGGGCTTGGCTACACCTTC.

V gene TRBV5-3 combines with J gene TRBJ1-3; D unresolved. TRBV5-3 is labeled an ORF, and its function is uncertain. The CDR3 spans 15 residues. V gave up 4 bases and J gave up 4 bases, with 15 bases separating them. CDR3 sequence reads: CARSPRMGWGNTIYF. The CDR3 DNA sequence: TGTGCCAGAAGCCCGCGGATGGGGTGGGGAAACACCATATATTTT.

The chain links TRBV6-5 to TRBJ2-3; no firm D call. The germline gives CDR1 MNHEY, CDR2 SVGAGI. The CDR3 contains 14 residues. Trimming took 2 bases from V and 3 from J, leaving 9 bases between them. CDR3 DNA sequence: TGTGCCAGCAGTTACAACGGCGCGACAGATACGCAGTATTTT. Translated: CASSYNGATDTQYF.

V gene TRBV14 combines with J gene TRBJ1-4; unclear D gene. The CDR3 is 15 amino acids. Germline-derived CDR1 and CDR2 are SGHDN and FVKESK. Trimming cost V 3 bases and J 2 bases, with 10 bases left between them. The CDR3 region is CASSQIRVTNEKLFF. The CDR3 DNA sequence: TGTGCCAGCAGCCAGATAAGGGTGACTAATGAAAAACTGTTTTTT.